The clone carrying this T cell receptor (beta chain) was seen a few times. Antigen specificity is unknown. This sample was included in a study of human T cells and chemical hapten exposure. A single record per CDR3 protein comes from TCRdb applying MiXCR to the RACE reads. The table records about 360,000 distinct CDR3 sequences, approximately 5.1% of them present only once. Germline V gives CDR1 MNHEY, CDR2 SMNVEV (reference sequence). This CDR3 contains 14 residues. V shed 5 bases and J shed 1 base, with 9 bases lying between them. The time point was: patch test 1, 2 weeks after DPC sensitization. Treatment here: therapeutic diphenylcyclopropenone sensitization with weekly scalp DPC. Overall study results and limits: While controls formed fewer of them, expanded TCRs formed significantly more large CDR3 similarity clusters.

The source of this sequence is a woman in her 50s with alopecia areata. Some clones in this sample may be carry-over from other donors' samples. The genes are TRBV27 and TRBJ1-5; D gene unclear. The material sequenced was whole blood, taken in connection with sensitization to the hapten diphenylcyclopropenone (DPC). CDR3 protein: CASSPLLSNQPQHF. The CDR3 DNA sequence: TGTGCCAGCAGTCCTCTCCTGAGCAATCAGCCCCAGCATTTT.